This T cell receptor beta chain was sequenced for a study of technical replicates of blood from a handful of donors. V dropped 5 bases and J dropped 2 bases, with 12 bases sitting between them. Germline V gene lookup returns CDR1 SEHNR and CDR2 FQNEAQ (reference sequence). This CDR3 is built from 14 residues. This table comes from immunoSEQ multiplex PCR, and its TCRdb copy is limited to in-frame clones, with some not included. The table shows about 15,000 clones, with approximately 80% occurring only once. The gene calls are TRBV7-9 and TRBJ1-2; weak D call: TRBD1 (6 bases). The source of this sequence is a human donor in good health. Sequences were obtained from PBMCs. CDR3: CASSLGTTNYGYTF. The DNA for the CDR3 is TGTGCCAGCAGCCTCGGGACAACGAACTATGGCTACACCTTC.